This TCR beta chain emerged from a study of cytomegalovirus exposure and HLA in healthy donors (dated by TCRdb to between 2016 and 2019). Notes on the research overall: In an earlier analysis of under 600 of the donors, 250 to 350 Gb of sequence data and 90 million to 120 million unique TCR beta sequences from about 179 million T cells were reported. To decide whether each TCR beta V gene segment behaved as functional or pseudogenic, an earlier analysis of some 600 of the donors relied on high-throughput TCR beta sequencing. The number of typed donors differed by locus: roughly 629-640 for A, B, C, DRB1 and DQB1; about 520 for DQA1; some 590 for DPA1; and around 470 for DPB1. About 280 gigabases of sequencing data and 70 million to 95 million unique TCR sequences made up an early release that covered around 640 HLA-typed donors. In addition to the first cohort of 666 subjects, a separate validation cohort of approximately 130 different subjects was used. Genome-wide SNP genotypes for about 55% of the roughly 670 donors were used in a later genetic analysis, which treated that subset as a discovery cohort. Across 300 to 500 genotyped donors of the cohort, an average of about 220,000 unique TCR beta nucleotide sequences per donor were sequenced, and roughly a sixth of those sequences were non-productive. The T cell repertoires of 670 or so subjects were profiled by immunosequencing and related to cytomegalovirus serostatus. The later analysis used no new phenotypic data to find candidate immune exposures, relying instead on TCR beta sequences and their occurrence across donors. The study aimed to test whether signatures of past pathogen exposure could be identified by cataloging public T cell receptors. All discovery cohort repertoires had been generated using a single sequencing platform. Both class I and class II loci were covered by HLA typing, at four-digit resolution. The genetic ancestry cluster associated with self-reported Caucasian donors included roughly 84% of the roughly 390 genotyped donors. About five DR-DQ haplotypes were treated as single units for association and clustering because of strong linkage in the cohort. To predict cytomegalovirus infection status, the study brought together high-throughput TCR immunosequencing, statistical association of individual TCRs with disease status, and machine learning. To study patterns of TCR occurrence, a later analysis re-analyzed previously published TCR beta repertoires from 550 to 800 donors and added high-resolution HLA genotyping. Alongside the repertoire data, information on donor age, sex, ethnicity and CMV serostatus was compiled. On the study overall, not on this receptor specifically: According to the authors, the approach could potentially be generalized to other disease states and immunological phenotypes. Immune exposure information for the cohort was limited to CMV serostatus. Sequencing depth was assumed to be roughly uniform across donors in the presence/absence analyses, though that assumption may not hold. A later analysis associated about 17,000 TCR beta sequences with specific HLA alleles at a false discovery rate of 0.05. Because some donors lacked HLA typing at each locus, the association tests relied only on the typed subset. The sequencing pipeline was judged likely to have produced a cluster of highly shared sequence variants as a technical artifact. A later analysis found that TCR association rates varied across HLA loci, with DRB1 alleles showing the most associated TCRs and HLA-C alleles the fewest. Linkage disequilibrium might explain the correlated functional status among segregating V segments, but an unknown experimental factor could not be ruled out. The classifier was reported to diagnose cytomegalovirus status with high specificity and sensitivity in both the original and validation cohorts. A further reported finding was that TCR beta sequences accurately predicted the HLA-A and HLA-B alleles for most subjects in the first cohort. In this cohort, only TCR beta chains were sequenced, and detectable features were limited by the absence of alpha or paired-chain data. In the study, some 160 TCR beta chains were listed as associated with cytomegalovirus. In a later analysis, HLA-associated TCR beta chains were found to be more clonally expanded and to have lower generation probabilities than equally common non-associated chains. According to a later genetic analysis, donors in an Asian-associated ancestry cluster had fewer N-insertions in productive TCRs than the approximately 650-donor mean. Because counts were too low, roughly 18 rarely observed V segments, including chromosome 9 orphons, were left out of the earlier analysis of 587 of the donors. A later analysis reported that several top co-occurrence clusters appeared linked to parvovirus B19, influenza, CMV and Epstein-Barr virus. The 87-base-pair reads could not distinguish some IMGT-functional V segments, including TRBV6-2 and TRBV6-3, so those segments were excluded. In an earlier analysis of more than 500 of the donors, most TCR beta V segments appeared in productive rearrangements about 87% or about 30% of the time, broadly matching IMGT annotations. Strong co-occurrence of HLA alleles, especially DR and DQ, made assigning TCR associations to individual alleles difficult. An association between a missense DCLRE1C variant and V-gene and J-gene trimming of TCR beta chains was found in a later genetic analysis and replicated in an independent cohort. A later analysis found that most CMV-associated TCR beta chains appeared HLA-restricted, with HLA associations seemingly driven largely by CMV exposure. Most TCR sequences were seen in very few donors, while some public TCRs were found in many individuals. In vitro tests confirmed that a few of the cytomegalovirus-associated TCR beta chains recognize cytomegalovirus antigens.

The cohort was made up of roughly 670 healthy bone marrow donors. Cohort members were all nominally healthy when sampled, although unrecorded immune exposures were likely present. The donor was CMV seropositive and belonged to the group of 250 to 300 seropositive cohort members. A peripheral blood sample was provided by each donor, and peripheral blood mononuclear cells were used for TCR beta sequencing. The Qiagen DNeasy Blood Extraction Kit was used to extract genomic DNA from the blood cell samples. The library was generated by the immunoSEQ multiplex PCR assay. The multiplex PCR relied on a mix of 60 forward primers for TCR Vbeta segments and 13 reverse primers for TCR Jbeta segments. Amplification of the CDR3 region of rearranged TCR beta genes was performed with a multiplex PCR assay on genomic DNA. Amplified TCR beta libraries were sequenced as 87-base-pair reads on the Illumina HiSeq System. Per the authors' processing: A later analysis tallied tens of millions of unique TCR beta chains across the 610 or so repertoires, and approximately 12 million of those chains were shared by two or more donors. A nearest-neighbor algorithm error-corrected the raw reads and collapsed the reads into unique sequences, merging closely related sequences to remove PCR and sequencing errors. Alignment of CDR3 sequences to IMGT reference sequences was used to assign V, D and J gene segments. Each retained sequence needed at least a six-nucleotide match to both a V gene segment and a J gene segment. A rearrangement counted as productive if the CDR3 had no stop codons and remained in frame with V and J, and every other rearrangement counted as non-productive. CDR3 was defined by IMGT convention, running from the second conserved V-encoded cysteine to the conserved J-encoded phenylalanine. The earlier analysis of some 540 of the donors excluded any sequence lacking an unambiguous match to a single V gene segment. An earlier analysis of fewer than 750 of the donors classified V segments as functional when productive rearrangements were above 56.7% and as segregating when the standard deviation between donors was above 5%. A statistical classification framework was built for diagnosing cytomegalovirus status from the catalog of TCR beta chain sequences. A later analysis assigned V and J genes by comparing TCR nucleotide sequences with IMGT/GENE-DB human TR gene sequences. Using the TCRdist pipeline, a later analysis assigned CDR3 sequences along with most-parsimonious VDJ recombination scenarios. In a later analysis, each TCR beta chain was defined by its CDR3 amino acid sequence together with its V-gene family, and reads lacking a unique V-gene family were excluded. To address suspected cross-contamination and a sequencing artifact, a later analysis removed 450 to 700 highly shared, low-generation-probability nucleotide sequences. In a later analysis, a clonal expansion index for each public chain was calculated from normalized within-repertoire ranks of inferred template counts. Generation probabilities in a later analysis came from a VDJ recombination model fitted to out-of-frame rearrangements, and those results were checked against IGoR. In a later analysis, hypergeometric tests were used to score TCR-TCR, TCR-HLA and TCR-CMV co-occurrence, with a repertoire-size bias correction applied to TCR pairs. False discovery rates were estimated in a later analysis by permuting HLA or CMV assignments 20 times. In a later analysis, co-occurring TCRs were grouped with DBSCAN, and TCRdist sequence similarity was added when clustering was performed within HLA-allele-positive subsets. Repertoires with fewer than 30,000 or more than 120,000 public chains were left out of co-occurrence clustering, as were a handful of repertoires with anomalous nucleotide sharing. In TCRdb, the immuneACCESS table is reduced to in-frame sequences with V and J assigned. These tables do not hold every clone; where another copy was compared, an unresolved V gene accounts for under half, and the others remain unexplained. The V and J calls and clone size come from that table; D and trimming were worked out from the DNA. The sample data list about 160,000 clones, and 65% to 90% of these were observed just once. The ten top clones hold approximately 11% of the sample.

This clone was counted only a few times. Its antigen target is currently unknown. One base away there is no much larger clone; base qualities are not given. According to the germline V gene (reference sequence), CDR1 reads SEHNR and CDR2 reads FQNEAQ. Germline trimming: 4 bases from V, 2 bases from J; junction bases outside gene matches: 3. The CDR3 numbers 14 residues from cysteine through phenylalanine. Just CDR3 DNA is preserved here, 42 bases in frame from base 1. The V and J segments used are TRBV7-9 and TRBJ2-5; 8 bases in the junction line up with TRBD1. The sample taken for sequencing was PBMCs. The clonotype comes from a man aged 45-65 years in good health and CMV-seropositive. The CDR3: CASSSRDRQETQYF. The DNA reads TGTGCCAGCAGCTCCCGGGACAGGCAAGAGACCCAGTACTTC.